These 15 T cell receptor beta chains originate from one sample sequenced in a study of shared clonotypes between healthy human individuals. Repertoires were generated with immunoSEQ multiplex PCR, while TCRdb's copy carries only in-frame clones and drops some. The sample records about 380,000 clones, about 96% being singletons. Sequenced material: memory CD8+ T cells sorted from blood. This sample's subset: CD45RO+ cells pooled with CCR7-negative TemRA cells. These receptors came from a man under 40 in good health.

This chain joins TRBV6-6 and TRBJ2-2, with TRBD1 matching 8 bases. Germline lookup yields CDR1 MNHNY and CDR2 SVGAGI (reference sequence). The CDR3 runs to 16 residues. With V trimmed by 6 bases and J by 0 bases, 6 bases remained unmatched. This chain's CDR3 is CASRDRERANTGELFF. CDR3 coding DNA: TGTGCCAGCAGGGACAGGGAGCGGGCGAACACCGGGGAGCTGTTTTTT.

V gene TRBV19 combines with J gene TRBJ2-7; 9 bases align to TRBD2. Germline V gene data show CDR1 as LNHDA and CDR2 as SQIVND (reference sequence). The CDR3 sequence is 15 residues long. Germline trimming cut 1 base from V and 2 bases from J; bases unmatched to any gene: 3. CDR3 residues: CASSIVLAGAYEQYF. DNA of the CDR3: TGTGCCAGTAGTATAGTACTAGCGGGTGCCTACGAGCAGTACTTC.

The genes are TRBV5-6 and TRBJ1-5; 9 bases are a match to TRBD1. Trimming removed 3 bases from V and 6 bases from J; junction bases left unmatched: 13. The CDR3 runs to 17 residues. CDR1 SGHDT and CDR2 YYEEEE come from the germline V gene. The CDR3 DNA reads TGTGCCAGCAGCTCCGAAAGTGACAGGGGGTTGGGTCAGCCCCAGCATTTT. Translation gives CASSSESDRGLGQPQHF.

The CDR3 DNA reads as TGTGCCAGCAGTCTCGACCGTACCCCTCCAGATACGCAGTATTTT. It translates to CASSLDRTPPDTQYF. This rearrangement joins TRBV27 to TRBJ2-3; no clear D gene. The germline V gene has CDR1 MNHEY and CDR2 SMNVEV (reference sequence). The CDR3 has 15 residues. V was cut by 5 bases and J by 4 bases, with 16 bases left in between.

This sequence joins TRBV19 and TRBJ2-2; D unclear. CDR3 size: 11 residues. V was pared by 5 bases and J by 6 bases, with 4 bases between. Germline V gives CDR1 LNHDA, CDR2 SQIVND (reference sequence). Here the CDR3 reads CASSVAGELFF. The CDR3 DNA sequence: TGTGCCAGTAGTGTGGCCGGGGAGCTGTTTTTT. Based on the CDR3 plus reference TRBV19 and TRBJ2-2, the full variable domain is DGGITQSPKYLFRKEGQNVTLSCEQNLNHDAMYWYRQDPGQGLRLIYYSQIVNDFQKGDIAEGYSVSREKKESFPLTVTSAQKNPTAFYLCASSVAGELFFGEGSRLTVL.

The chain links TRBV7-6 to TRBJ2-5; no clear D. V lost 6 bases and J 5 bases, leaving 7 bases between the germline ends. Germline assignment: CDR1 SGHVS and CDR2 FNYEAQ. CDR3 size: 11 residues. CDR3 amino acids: CASSSRETQYF. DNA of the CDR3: TGTGCCAGCAGTTCCAGGGAGACCCAGTACTTC.

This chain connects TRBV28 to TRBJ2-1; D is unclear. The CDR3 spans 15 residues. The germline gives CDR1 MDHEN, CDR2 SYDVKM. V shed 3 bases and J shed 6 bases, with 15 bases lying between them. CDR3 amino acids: CASSFLRPDVNEQFF. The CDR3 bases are TGTGCCAGCAGTTTCCTTAGGCCAGACGTCAATGAGCAGTTCTTC.

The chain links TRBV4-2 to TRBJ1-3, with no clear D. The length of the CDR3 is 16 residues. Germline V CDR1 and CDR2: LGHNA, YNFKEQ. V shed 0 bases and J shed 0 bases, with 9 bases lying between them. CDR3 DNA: TGTGCCAGCAGCCAAGATCTGGCCGACTCTGGAAACACCATATATTTT. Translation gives CASSQDLADSGNTIYF.

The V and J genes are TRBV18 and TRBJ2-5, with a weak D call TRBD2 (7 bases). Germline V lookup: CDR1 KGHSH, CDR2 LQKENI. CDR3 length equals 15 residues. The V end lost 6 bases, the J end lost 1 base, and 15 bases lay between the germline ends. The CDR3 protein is CASSPGGPSQETQYF. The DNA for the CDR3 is TGTGCCAGCTCCCCCGGGGGGCCCAGCCAAGAGACCCAGTACTTC.

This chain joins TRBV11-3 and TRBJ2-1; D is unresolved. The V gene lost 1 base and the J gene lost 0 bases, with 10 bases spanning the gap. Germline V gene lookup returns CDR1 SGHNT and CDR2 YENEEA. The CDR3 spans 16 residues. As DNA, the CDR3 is TGTGCCAGCAGCTTAGGCTGGAAGAGCTCCTACAATGAGCAGTTCTTC. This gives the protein CASSLGWKSSYNEQFF.

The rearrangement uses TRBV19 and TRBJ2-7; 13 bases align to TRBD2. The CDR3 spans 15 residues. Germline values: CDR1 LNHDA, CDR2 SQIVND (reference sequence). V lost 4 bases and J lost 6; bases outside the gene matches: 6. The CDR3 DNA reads TGTGCCAGTAGTACCCAGGGACTAGCGGGAAGCGAGCAGTACTTC. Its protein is CASSTQGLAGSEQYF.

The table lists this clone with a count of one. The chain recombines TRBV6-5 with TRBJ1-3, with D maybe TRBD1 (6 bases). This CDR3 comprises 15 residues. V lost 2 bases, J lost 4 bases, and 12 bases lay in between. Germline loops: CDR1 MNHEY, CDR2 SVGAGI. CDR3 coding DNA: TGTGCCAGCAGTTACGCAGGGGCGCCCGGAAACACCATATATTTT. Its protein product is CASSYAGAPGNTIYF.

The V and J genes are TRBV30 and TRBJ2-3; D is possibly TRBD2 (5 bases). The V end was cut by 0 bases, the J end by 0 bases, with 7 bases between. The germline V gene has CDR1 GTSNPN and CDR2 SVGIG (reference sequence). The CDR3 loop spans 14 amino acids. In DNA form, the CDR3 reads TGTGCCTGGAGTGTACGCGGGAGCACAGATACGCAGTATTTT. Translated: CAWSVRGSTDTQYF.

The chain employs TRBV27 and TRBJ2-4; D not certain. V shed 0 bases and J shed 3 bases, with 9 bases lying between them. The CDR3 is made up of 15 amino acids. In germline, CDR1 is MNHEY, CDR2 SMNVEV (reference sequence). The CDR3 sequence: CASSLSGFGKNIQYF. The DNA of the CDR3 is TGTGCCAGCAGTTTATCGGGTTTCGGCAAAAACATTCAGTACTTC.

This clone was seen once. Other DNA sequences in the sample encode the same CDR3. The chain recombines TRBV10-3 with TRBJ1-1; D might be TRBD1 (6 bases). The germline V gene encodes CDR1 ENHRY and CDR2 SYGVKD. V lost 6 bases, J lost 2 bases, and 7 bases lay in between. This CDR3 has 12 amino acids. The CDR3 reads CAISGTNTEAFF. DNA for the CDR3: TGTGCCATCAGCGGGACAAACACTGAAGCTTTCTTT.